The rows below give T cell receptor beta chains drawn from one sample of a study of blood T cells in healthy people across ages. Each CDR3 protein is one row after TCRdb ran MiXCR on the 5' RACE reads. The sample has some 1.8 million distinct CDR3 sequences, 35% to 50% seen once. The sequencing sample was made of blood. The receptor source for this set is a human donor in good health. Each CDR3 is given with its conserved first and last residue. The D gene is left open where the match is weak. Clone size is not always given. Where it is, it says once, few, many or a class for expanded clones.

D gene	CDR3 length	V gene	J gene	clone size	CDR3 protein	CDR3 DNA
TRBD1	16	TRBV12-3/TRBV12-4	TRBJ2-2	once	CASSTRDRGLIGELLF	TGTGCCAGCAGTACCCGGGACAGGGGCTTAATAGGGGAGCTGTTGTTT
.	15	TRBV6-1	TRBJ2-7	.	CASSELYTGAYEQYF	TGTGCCAGCAGTGAATTATATACTGGGGCCTACGAGCAGTACTTC
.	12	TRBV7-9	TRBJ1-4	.	CASSDRDVFLFF	TGTGCCAGCAGCGACCGGGACGTGTTTTTGTTTTTT
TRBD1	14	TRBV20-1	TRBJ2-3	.	CSARRVGGPDTQYF	TGCAGTGCTAGACGGGTAGGGGGCCCAGATACGCAGTATTTT
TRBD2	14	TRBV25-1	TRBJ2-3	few	CASSGIREGDTQYF	TGTGCCAGCAGTGGGATCAGGGAGGGAGATACGCAGTATTTT
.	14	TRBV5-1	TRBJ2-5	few	CASSVGQSGETQYF	TGCGCCAGCAGCGTGGGACAATCCGGGGAGACCCAGTACTTC
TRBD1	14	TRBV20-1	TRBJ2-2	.	CSARGTGGTGELFF	TGCAGTGCTAGGGGGACAGGAGGAACCGGGGAGCTGTTTTTT
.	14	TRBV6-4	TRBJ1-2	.	CASSDSAGRGGYTF	TGTGCCAGCAGTGACTCCGCGGGTAGGGGCGGCTACACCTTC
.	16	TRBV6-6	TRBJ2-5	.	CASSPGELAGRETQYF	TGTGCCAGCAGCCCCGGGGAGTTGGCGGGGCGAGAGACCCAGTACTTC
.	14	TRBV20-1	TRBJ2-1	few	CSARWGNGYNGQFF	TGCAGTGCTAGGTGGGGGAACGGGTACAATGGGCAGTTCTTC
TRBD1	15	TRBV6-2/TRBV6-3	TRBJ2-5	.	CASSGQGIRSGTQYF	TGTGCCAGCAGTGGACAGGGAATCCGTAGTGGGACCCAGTACTTC
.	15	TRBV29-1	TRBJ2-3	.	CSVEDRAGPTDTQYF	TGCAGCGTTGAAGATCGGGCAGGACCCACAGATACGCAGTATTTT
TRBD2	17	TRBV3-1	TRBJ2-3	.	CASSPYSTSGYTDTQYF	TGTGCCAGCAGCCCCTACTCGACTAGCGGATACACAGATACGCAGTATTTT
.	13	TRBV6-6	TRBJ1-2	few	CASSGNKIYGYTF	TGTGCCAGCAGTGGCAACAAGATCTATGGCTACACCTTC
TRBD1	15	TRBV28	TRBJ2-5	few	CASSPAGQGTREQYF	TGTGCCAGCAGTCCGGCGGGACAGGGAACCCGTGAGCAGTACTTC
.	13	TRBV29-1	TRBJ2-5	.	CSVARGVGETQYF	TGCAGCGTTGCAAGGGGGGTTGGGGAGACCCAGTACTTC
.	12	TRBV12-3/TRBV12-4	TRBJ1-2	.	CASSYRSGGYTF	TGTGCCAGCAGTTATCGGTCGGGAGGCTACACCTTC
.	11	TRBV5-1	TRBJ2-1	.	CASSLPNEQFF	TGCGCCAGCAGCTTGCCCAATGAGCAGTTCTTC
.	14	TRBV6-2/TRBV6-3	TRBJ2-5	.	CATSGEPHRETQYF	TGTGCCACCTCGGGGGAGCCTCATCGGGAGACCCAGTACTTC
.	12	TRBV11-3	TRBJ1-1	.	CASSSGFTEAFF	TGTGCCAGCAGCTCAGGTTTCACTGAAGCTTTCTTT
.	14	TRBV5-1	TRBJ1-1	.	CASLSDLGVNEAFF	TGCGCCAGCCTAAGTGACCTAGGGGTCAATGAAGCTTTCTTT
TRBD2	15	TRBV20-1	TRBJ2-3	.	CSAAQGGTSRDTQYF	TGCAGTGCCGCCCAGGGAGGGACTAGCCGAGATACGCAGTATTTT
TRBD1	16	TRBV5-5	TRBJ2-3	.	CASSKRQGAGADTQYF	TGTGCCAGCAGCAAGAGACAGGGGGCAGGGGCAGATACGCAGTATTTT
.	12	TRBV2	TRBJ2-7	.	CASQRSSNEQYF	TGTGCCAGCCAGAGGAGTTCCAACGAGCAGTACTTC